The 30 T cell receptor beta chains in this list originate from one sample, sequenced in a study of regulatory T cells in long-lasting Graves disease. Stated time point: persistent/refractory GD, antithyroid drugs over 5 years with positive TRAb. PBMCs were the source of the RNA used for TCR sequencing. In building TCR beta libraries, iRepertoire HTBI primers were used together with Arm-PCR of CDR3 regions. TCRdb re-analysed the multiplex PCR reads in MiXCR, keeping a single row per CDR3 protein. The table includes about 430,000 distinct CDR3 sequences, around 23% detected once. The material was peripheral blood mononuclear cells (PBMCs), obtained when the disease was refractory, from a patient treated with antithyroid drugs. The source of these receptors is a female donor with Graves disease.

Remarks on this clonotype: Being one base from a much bigger clone, this may be a read error. The rearrangement links TRBV12-3 or TRBV12-4 to TRBJ2-5, with 7 nucleotides matching TRBD2. The CDR3 is made up of 14 amino acids. V trimming: 6 bases; J trimming: 5 bases; junction bases outside the gene matches: 9. The DNA of the CDR3 is TGTGCCAGCAGACCTCGTTGGGGGGGTGAGACCCAGTACTTC. Protein: CASRPRWGGETQYF.

This clonotype has a count of ten or more. This chain uses TRBV15 with TRBJ2-7; TRBD2 aligns across 10 bases. Germline V gene lookup returns CDR1 LNHNV and CDR2 YYDKDF (reference sequence). The CDR3 runs to 15 residues. V dropped 4 bases and J dropped 0; count of bases not matched to a gene: 3. CDR3 region: CATSTGLASSYEQYF. CDR3 nucleotide sequence: TGTGCCACCAGCACGGGACTAGCGAGCTCCTACGAGCAGTACTTC.

This clonotype has ten or more counts. CDR3 in amino acids: CASTPPRGARNTGELFF. For the CDR3, the DNA is TGTGCCAGCACGCCCCCCCGGGGCGCGAGAAACACCGGGGAGCTGTTTTTT. The chain uses TRBV12-3 or TRBV12-4 and TRBJ2-2, with D perhaps TRBD1 or TRBD2 (5 bases each). The CDR3 runs to 17 residues. V was clipped by 7 bases and J by 2 bases, with 20 bases between them.

This clonotype was detected ten times or more. This chain links TRBV10-3 with TRBJ1-1, with TRBD1 identical over 8 bases. In germline, CDR1 is ENHRY, CDR2 SYGVKD. The CDR3 extends over 15 amino acids. Germline trimming cut 8 bases from V and 4 bases from J; bases unmatched to any gene: 12. As DNA, the CDR3 is TGTGCCATCCGCCGATCAGGACAGGGATCCACTGAAGCTTTCTTT. Residues: CAIRRSGQGSTEAFF.

The chain carries TRBV6-2 or TRBV6-3 and TRBJ1-6; TRBD1 agrees at 11 bases. The CDR3 sequence is 15 residues long. Germline CDR1 MNHEY, CDR2 SVGEGT. J gave up 7 bases and V 6 bases, and 5 bases lay outside the gene matches. CDR3 DNA sequence: TGTGCCAGCAGACGGACAGGGGGCCAGAATTCACCCCTCCACTTT. It yields the protein CASRRTGGQNSPLHF.

This clonotype was observed a handful of times. The chain uses TRBV7-2 and TRBJ1-1; maybe TRBD1 (5 bases). The CDR3 sequence is 14 residues long. Trimming cost V 5 bases and J 5 bases, with 15 bases left between them. Germline lookup yields CDR1 SGHTA and CDR2 FQGNSA. Written as DNA, the CDR3 is TGTGCCAGCAGCCCCGAGTGGGGGTGGACTGAAGCTTTCTTT. It is translated as CASSPEWGWTEAFF.

The chain uses TRBV5-8 and TRBJ1-1, with unresolved D. V gave up 6 bases and J gave up 4 bases, with 13 bases separating them. The CDR3 is 13 amino acids. Germline V gene lookup returns CDR1 SGHTS and CDR2 YDEGEE. The CDR3 here is CASTVGGGTEAFF. DNA for the CDR3: TGTGCCAGCACCGTTGGAGGAGGCACTGAAGCTTTCTTT.

This clonotype showed up many times. The chain couples TRBV29-1 to TRBJ2-7, with TRBD1 identical over 10 bases. V shed 4 bases and J 0 bases; nucleotides not matched to a gene: 3. This CDR3 spans 14 amino acids. CDR1 SQVTM and CDR2 ANQGSEA come from the germline V gene. CDR3 loop: CSVAGQGNSYEQYF. CDR3 in DNA: TGCAGCGTTGCGGGACAGGGGAACTCCTACGAGCAGTACTTC.

The chain has TRBV6-5 and TRBJ2-7; no definite D call. CDR1 is MNHEY, CDR2 SVGAGI, per germline. V was trimmed by 0 bases and J by 3 bases, leaving 9 bases between them. The CDR3 runs 14 residues. This chain's CDR3 is CASSYSSGHYEQYF. The CDR3, as DNA: TGTGCCAGCAGTTACTCCTCGGGCCACTACGAGCAGTACTTC.

V gene TRBV11-1 combines with J gene TRBJ2-3; TRBD1 is a possible D gene (5 bases). The tail of the sequence fits TRBJ1-5 better, so the J call may be wrong. Looked up from germline, CDR1 is SGHAT and CDR2 is FQDESV (reference sequence). This CDR3 contains 15 residues. The DNA of the CDR3 is TGTGCCAGCAGCTTCAGGGCTAGCCCCACGTATACGCAGCATTTT. This gives the protein CASSFRASPTYTQHF.

The chain is built from TRBV27 and TRBJ1-5, with 7 bases that match TRBD1. Germline V gene sequence: CDR1 MNHEY, CDR2 SMNVEV (reference sequence). The CDR3 is 16 amino acids. V gave up 2 bases and J gave up 4 bases; unmatched junction bases: 8. The DNA for the CDR3 is TGTGCCAGCAGTTTACAGGGGGGAACAACGAATCAGCCCCAGCATTTT. Amino acids: CASSLQGGTTNQPQHF.

In this sample, this clonotype turned up many times. The chain uses TRBV20-1 and TRBJ2-7; the match to TRBD2 covers 11 bases. CDR1 is DFQATT, CDR2 SNEGSKA, per germline (reference sequence). V was clipped by 1 base and J by 4 bases; unmatched bases: 6. This CDR3 has 15 residues. The CDR3 spells CSARVSLAGAYEQYF. CDR3 sequence (DNA): TGCAGTGCTAGAGTTTCACTAGCGGGAGCTTACGAGCAGTACTTC.

In this sample, this clonotype turned up many times. The rearrangement joins TRBV2 to TRBJ2-2; 7 bases agree with TRBD2. V lost 6 bases to trimming and J lost 0 bases; unmatched junction nucleotides: 13. Germline V gene lookup returns CDR1 SNHLY and CDR2 FYNNEI. CDR3 size: 18 residues. The CDR3 sequence is CASRVILGAGTNTGELFF. In DNA, the CDR3 is TGTGCCAGCAGGGTTATTCTTGGAGCGGGAACGAACACCGGGGAGCTGTTTTTT.

This chain joins TRBV2 and TRBJ2-7, with a possible D match to TRBD2 (6 bases). The CDR3 extends over 16 amino acids. Germline CDR1 and CDR2: SNHLY and FYNNEI. Trimming removed 1 base at V and 3 bases at J, with 16 bases between. In DNA form, the CDR3 reads TGTGCCAGCAGTGAAGGGAGCGGGCCCACCGGCTACGAGCAGTACTTC. Its protein is CASSEGSGPTGYEQYF.

This clonotype was counted ten times or more. The rearrangement joins TRBV30 to TRBJ1-1; D is unresolved. The CDR3 spans 13 residues. Germline V gives CDR1 GTSNPN, CDR2 SVGIG (reference sequence). Trimming shortened V by 2 bases and J by 2 bases, and 9 bases separated the two germline ends. CDR3 coding DNA: TGTGCCTGGAGTCGAAAAGGAAACACTGAAGCTTTCTTT. Translation gives CAWSRKGNTEAFF. The entire variable domain, with the rest obtained from reference TRBV30 and TRBJ1-1, is as follows: SQTIHQWPATLVQPVGSPLSLECTVEGTSNPNLYWYRQAAGRGLQLLFYSVGIGQISSEVPQNLSASRPQDRQFILSSKKLLLSDSGFYLCAWSRKGNTEAFFGQGTRLTVV.

In nucleotides, the CDR3 is TGTGCCAGCACCCCTCAGGGGACCCAGTACTTC. This sequence encodes CASTPQGTQYF. The rearrangement joins TRBV7-3 to TRBJ2-5; possibly TRBD1 for D (5 bases). The V gene's germline CDR1 is SGHTA and CDR2 FQGTGA. The CDR3 spans 11 residues. Trimming took off 7 bases at V and 7 bases at J, with 10 bases between the two ends.

A few counts support this clonotype. The chain is built from TRBV15 and TRBJ2-7; possible D gene TRBD1, 5 bases. The V gene's germline CDR1 is LNHNV and CDR2 YYDKDF (reference sequence). The CDR3 is made up of 15 amino acids. V was clipped by 0 bases and J by 7 bases, with 16 bases between them. The CDR3 sequence is CATSRDLGQGQEQYF. For the CDR3, the DNA is TGTGCCACCAGCAGAGATCTTGGGCAGGGCCAAGAGCAGTACTTC.

With regard to this clonotype: One base away lies a much larger clone, so this may be a sequencing read error. J is TRBJ2-7 and V is TRBV30; 8 bases line up with TRBD1. V lost 2 bases, J lost 2 bases, and 8 bases stayed unmatched. Germline CDR1 and CDR2: GTSNPN and SVGIG (reference sequence). This CDR3 has 15 residues. CDR3 in DNA: TGTGCCTGGAGTTTACTAAGACAGGGGACCTACGAGCAGTACTTC. Translated: CAWSLLRQGTYEQYF.

This clonotype was counted between two and nine times. The V gene is TRBV2, the J gene TRBJ2-7; no reliable D call. The ends were cut back, 7 bases at V and 2 bases at J, with 12 bases in the middle. This CDR3 is 13 amino acids long. Germline CDR1 reads SNHLY; CDR2 reads FYNNEI. The CDR3 nucleotides are TGTGCCAGCACTCGTCCTAGGGCCTACGAGCAGTACTTC. Protein sequence: CASTRPRAYEQYF.

This clonotype was seen a handful of times. The V gene is TRBV12-3 or TRBV12-4, the J gene TRBJ2-3; TRBD1 aligns across 9 bases. Trimming cost V 5 bases and J 6 bases; bases outside gene matches: 6. CDR3 length: 14 residues. CDR3 DNA sequence: TGTGCCAGCAGTGGGACAGGGCGGGTGGATACGCAGTATTTT. Translated, it gives CASSGTGRVDTQYF.

This clonotype was seen ten or more times. The chain links TRBV13 to TRBJ1-3, with D possibly matching TRBD1 (6 bases). Between the trimmed V and J ends, which lost 5 bases and 0 bases, there was a span of 11 bases. This CDR3 comprises 15 residues. The V gene's germline CDR1 is PRHDT and CDR2 FYEKMQ (reference sequence). The CDR3 DNA follows: TGTGCCAGCAGCCCCAGGGACATCTCTGGAAACACCATATATTTT. This sequence encodes CASSPRDISGNTIYF.

This clonotype was counted at least ten times. J is TRBJ2-5 and V is TRBV20-1, with D possibly TRBD2 on 5 matching bases. The germline CDR1 and CDR2 sequences are DFQATT and SNEGSKA (reference sequence). Trimming took off 3 bases at V and 5 bases at J, with 16 bases between the two ends. The CDR3 contains 14 residues. CDR3 bases: TGCAGTGCTAGCGGCTCGGGGTCCGGGGAGACCCAGTACTTC. Amino acids: CSASGSGSGETQYF.

The CDR3 nucleotides read TGTGCCAGCAGCCAAACTAGCTTTGAGCAGTTCTTC. Residues: CASSQTSFEQFF. The V call is TRBV3-1, the J call TRBJ2-5; D might be TRBD2 (6 bases). The J call may not be correct, given that the DNA end is closer to TRBJ2-1. The germline gives CDR1 LGHDT, CDR2 YNNKEL (reference sequence). CDR3 length: 12 residues.

The chain links TRBV20-1 to TRBJ2-7, with unresolved D. Germline V lookup: CDR1 DFQATT, CDR2 SNEGSKA (reference sequence). V shed 0 bases and J shed 2 bases, with 14 bases lying between them. The CDR3 loop spans 15 amino acids. The CDR3: CSARDPNKVTYEQYF. In DNA form, the CDR3 reads TGCAGTGCTAGAGACCCCAACAAGGTCACCTACGAGCAGTACTTC.

This clonotype was picked up many times. This CDR3 reads CASSPRQNSGANVLTF. CDR3 in DNA: TGTGCCAGCAGTCCCCGACAGAACTCTGGGGCCAACGTCCTGACTTTC. The chain is built from TRBV28 and TRBJ2-6; D is possibly TRBD1 (5 bases). This CDR3 has 16 residues. Trimming took 5 bases from V and 0 from J, leaving 11 bases between them. The V gene's germline CDR1 is MDHEN and CDR2 SYDVKM.

Regarding this clonotype: This may be a read error, as it is one base from a much larger clone. Here the CDR3 omits its conserved ending phenylalanine or tryptophan, so a read error is the likely source. In DNA, the CDR3 is TGTGCCAGCAGCCAAGGAGGTGGGGGGCTCGGCTACACCCTC. Amino acids: CASSQGGGGLGYTL. The V gene is TRBV12-3 or TRBV12-4, the J gene TRBJ1-2; weak D call: TRBD1 (6 bases). The CDR3 spans 14 residues. The V gene lost 6 bases and the J gene lost 8 bases, with 19 bases spanning the gap.

This clonotype was picked up a small number of times. The rearrangement links TRBV28 to TRBJ2-2; 8 nucleotides match TRBD2. Losses at the gene ends were 6 bases for V and 0 bases for J; bases not matched to a gene: 6. The CDR3 extends over 16 amino acids. The V gene's germline CDR1 is MDHEN and CDR2 SYDVKM. CDR3 region: CASSSGTRANTGELFF. The CDR3 DNA reads as TGTGCCAGCAGCTCCGGGACTAGAGCGAACACCGGGGAGCTGTTTTTT.

This clonotype was detected ten times or more. V usage is TRBV19 and J usage is TRBJ1-5; possibly TRBD1 for D (6 bases). Germline assignment: CDR1 LNHDA and CDR2 SQIVND (reference sequence). V was clipped by 7 bases and J by 3 bases, with 13 bases between them. The CDR3 has 14 residues. CDR3 sequence reads: CASNPQGFNQPQHF. CDR3 sequence (DNA): TGTGCCAGTAATCCGCAGGGGTTCAATCAGCCCCAGCATTTT.

This clonotype was found a few times. J is TRBJ2-3 and V is TRBV28; TRBD2 might be the D (6 bases). The V gene lost 6 bases and the J gene lost 6 bases, with 19 bases spanning the gap. CDR3 length equals 15 residues. Germline values: CDR1 MDHEN, CDR2 SYDVKM. Written as DNA, the CDR3 is TGTGCCAGCAGGCCTTCAGGGAGGACGCCGGATACGCAGTATTTT. Translation: CASRPSGRTPDTQYF.

This clonotype was seen many times. The rearrangement joins TRBV12-3 or TRBV12-4 to TRBJ1-1; D unclear. CDR3 size: 13 residues. The germline V and J ends were trimmed by 1 base and 3 bases, with 6 bases remaining between them. This chain's CDR3 is CASSLVADTEAFF. For the CDR3, the DNA is TGTGCCAGCAGTTTAGTGGCGGACACTGAAGCTTTCTTT.